The clone carrying this TCR beta chain has ten or more counts. Patients were all untreated before their thyroid surgery. The sample is drawn from a study of metastatic and nonmetastatic thyroid tumors. V dropped 4 bases and J dropped 6; count of bases not matched to a gene: 2. Germline-derived CDR1 and CDR2 are MGHRA and YSYEKL. The CDR3 covers 13 residues. Via MiXCR, TCRdb re-called the PCR reads. The profile shows 40,000 or so clones, approximately 20% of them singletons. The chain is built from TRBV4-1 and TRBJ2-3, with 9 bases identical to TRBD2. This receptor was identified in a female donor with papillary thyroid cancer or a benign thyroid nodule (not recorded which). Some clones in this sample may be carry-over from other donors' samples. Material for sequencing was blood. CDR3: CASSLAGDDTQYF. For the CDR3, the DNA is TGCGCCAGCAGCCTAGCGGGAGACGATACGCAGTATTTT.